These T cell receptor beta chains were read from a single sample in a study of CD8 T cells in ankylosing spondylitis. TCRdb called the 5' RACE reads again in MiXCR, with one record for every CDR3 protein. The sample yields about 220,000 distinct CDR3 sequences, approximately 7.3% seen once. The specimen sequenced was blood, either unsorted or a sorted T cell fraction (not recorded which). The source of these receptors is a male donor with ankylosing spondylitis. Both conserved end residues are part of each CDR3. A D gene is named only where the DNA matches it firmly. A row's size may be missing; if present it is once, few, many or a size class.

J gene: TRBJ2-1
V gene: TRBV10-3
clone size: few
D gene: TRBD2
CDR3 protein: CAIMSTSGGAAGNEQFF
CDR3 DNA: TGTGCCATCATGTCAACTAGCGGGGGGGCCGCGGGGAATGAGCAGTTCTTC

J gene: TRBJ2-2
V gene: TRBV4-3
clone size: many
D gene: NA
CDR3 protein: CASSQRTGTGELFF
CDR3 DNA: TGCGCCAGCAGCCAGCGAACGGGAACCGGGGAGCTGTTTTTT

J gene: TRBJ1-6
V gene: TRBV6-5
clone size: many
D gene: NA
CDR3 protein: CASSYSPPSSYNSPLHF
CDR3 DNA: TGTGCCAGCAGTTACTCCCCCCCGAGCTCCTATAATTCACCCCTCCACTTT

J gene: TRBJ1-2
V gene: TRBV6-5
clone size: many
D gene: TRBD1
CDR3 protein: CASSYMTGFNYGYTF
CDR3 DNA: TGTGCCAGCAGTTATATGACAGGGTTTAACTATGGCTACACCTTC

J gene: TRBJ2-7
V gene: TRBV28
clone size: many
D gene: NA
CDR3 protein: CASSLWRQGVDEQYF
CDR3 DNA: TGTGCCAGCAGTTTATGGCGTCAGGGAGTCGACGAGCAGTACTTC

J gene: TRBJ1-1
V gene: TRBV27
clone size: many
D gene: NA
CDR3 protein: CASSLSGGRTEAFF
CDR3 DNA: TGTGCCAGCAGTTTATCAGGGGGTAGAACTGAAGCTTTCTTT

J gene: TRBJ2-7
V gene: TRBV18
clone size: few
D gene: NA
CDR3 protein: CASSPNARFYYEQYF
CDR3 DNA: TGTGCCAGCTCACCCAATGCCAGGTTTTACTACGAGCAGTACTTC

J gene: TRBJ2-3
V gene: TRBV27
clone size: many
D gene: NA
CDR3 protein: CASSFLLGTGTDTQYF
CDR3 DNA: TGTGCCAGCAGTTTCCTCCTTGGGACGGGCACAGATACGCAGTATTTT

J gene: TRBJ2-1
V gene: TRBV27
clone size: NA
D gene: TRBD2
CDR3 protein: CASSNVPSGMYNEQFF
CDR3 DNA: TGTGCCAGCAGTAACGTCCCTAGCGGGATGTACAATGAGCAGTTCTTC

J gene: TRBJ2-1
V gene: TRBV2
clone size: many
D gene: NA
CDR3 protein: CASSRVPRTSYNEQFF
CDR3 DNA: TGTGCCAGCAGCCGCGTTCCTAGGACCTCCTACAATGAGCAGTTCTTC

J gene: TRBJ1-4
V gene: TRBV4-3
clone size: few
D gene: NA
CDR3 protein: CASSRAGRGSEKLFF
CDR3 DNA: TGCGCCAGCTCGCGCGCAGGGAGGGGCTCGGAAAAACTGTTTTTT

J gene: TRBJ1-5
V gene: TRBV27
clone size: many
D gene: NA
CDR3 protein: CASSPGTSGGQPQHF
CDR3 DNA: TGTGCCAGCAGTCCTGGGACCTCTGGGGGTCAGCCCCAGCATTTT

J gene: TRBJ2-1
V gene: TRBV7-2
clone size: few
D gene: NA
CDR3 protein: CASSSVGGAYNEQFF
CDR3 DNA: TGTGCCAGCAGCTCGGTCGGGGGCGCTTACAATGAGCAGTTCTTC

J gene: TRBJ1-4
V gene: TRBV15
clone size: many
D gene: NA
CDR3 protein: CATVGGRKEKLFF
CDR3 DNA: TGTGCCACCGTCGGGGGGCGTAAGGAAAAACTGTTTTTT

J gene: TRBJ2-1
V gene: TRBV7-8
clone size: NA
D gene: TRBD2
CDR3 protein: CASSGSGRAFVNEQFF
CDR3 DNA: TGTGCCAGCAGCGGTAGCGGGAGGGCCTTTGTTAATGAGCAGTTCTTC

J gene: TRBJ1-1
V gene: TRBV7-6
clone size: NA
D gene: TRBD1
CDR3 protein: CASSSRTGGEAFF
CDR3 DNA: TGTGCCAGCAGCTCGAGGACAGGGGGTGAAGCTTTCTTT

J gene: TRBJ2-3
V gene: TRBV11-2
clone size: many
D gene: NA
CDR3 protein: CASTERGTDTQYF
CDR3 DNA: TGTGCCAGCACCGAACGGGGGACAGATACGCAGTATTTT

J gene: TRBJ2-5
V gene: TRBV27
clone size: few
D gene: NA
CDR3 protein: CASSFGGWEETQYF
CDR3 DNA: TGTGCCAGCAGTTTCGGGGGCTGGGAAGAGACCCAGTACTTC